Here is one T cell receptor beta chain with its context. These data belong to a study of blood T cell repertoires in COVID-19. Per the original methods: Estimation of nucleated cell counts was performed using reference gene primer amplification. The assay was immunoSEQ multiplex PCR, and TCRdb's table has in-frame clones only and misses some. V, J and clone size are those of that table, while D and trimming were read from the DNA. The table has under 250,000 clones, approximately 84% seen once; the top ten hold around 10%. The CDR3 has 15 amino acids. Germline CDR1 is GTSNPN and CDR2 is SVGIG (reference sequence). V lost 2 bases to trimming and J lost 4 bases; unmatched junction nucleotides: 6.

The TCR originated in a man in his forties or fifties with COVID-19, enrolled during active disease. The sample taken for sequencing was peripheral blood. V and J are TRBV30 and TRBJ2-3; 10 nucleotides align to TRBD1. The CDR3 here is CAWSRDRGAADTQYF. The CDR3 region has the DNA TGTGCCTGGAGTCGGGACAGGGGTGCCGCAGATACGCAGTATTTT.